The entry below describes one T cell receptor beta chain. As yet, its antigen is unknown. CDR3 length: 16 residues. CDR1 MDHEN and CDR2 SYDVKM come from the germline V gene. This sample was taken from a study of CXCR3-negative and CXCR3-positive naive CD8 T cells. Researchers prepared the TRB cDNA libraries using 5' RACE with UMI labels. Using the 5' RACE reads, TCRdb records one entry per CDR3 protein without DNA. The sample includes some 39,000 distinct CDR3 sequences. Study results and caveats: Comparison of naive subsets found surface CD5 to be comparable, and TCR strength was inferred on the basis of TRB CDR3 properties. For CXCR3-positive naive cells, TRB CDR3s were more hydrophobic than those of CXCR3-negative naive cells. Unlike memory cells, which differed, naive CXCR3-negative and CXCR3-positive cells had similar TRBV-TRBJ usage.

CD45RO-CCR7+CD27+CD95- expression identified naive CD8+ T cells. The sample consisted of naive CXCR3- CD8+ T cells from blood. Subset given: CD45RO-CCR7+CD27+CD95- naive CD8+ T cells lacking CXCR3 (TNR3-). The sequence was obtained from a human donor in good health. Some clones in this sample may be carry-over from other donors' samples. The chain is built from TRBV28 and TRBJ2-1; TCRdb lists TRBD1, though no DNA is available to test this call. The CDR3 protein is CASSRLNRGRYNEQFF.